Listed below are T cell receptor beta chains from one sample, sequenced in a study of blood T cell repertoires in COVID-19. Some clones are missing from TCRdb's copy, which holds only in-frame ones; the method was immunoSEQ multiplex PCR. The table lists around 310,000 clones, around 89% of them singletons. The sequenced material came from peripheral blood. All receptors come from a woman in her 40s with COVID-19, enrolled during active disease. Each CDR3 is given with its conserved first and last residue. Fields, in order: J gene, CDR3 length, D gene, clone size, V gene, CDR3 DNA, CDR3 protein. A D gene is named only where the DNA matches it firmly. A clone size is listed for some rows: how often the clone was seen (once, few, many), or a class if it is expanded.

>TRBJ1-1|15|-|-|TRBV28
TGTGCCAGCAGTTTAGCAGGGGTAGGGAACACTGAAGCTTTCTTT
CASSLAGVGNTEAFF
>TRBJ2-7|13|-|-|TRBV5-4
TGTGCCAGCAGCTTGACGGGTGACTACGAGCAGTACTTC
CASSLTGDYEQYF
>TRBJ1-1|16|-|once|TRBV27
TGTGCCAGCAGTCCACAGGGTCTTGGGTTGAACACTGAAGCTTTCTTT
CASSPQGLGLNTEAFF
>TRBJ2-5|12|-|-|TRBV19
TGTGCCAGTAGCTTTATACAAGAGACCCAGTACTTC
CASSFIQETQYF
>TRBJ1-3|17|-|-|TRBV5-1
TGCGCCAGCAGCTTGGTTCCCGACAGATTCTCTGGAAACACCATATATTTT
CASSLVPDRFSGNTIYF
>TRBJ2-7|16|-|-|TRBV9
TGTGCCAGCAGCCTAGGAGATTTGAGTCTTATCTCCGAGCAGTACTTC
CASSLGDLSLISEQYF
>TRBJ1-5|15|-|-|TRBV5-8
TGTGCCAGCAGCTTGGCGGGATCTAGCAATCAGCCCCAGCATTTT
CASSLAGSSNQPQHF
>TRBJ1-5|15|-|-|TRBV30
TGTGCCTGGAGTAGGGGGGGGAATAGCAATCAGCCCCAGCATTTT
CAWSRGGNSNQPQHF
>TRBJ2-3|13|TRBD1|-|TRBV6-5
TGTGCCAGCAGCGAGGACAGGGGGGATACGCAGTATTTT
CASSEDRGDTQYF
>TRBJ1-2|15|-|-|TRBV7-9
TGTGCCAGCAGCTTAGAGGCTAGGCCAGCTAGGGGCTACACCTTC
CASSLEARPARGYTF
>TRBJ2-7|18|TRBD2|-|TRBV9
TGTGCCAGCAGCGTAGACCCCGCCGGGACTAGCGGGTCCTACGAGCAGTACTTC
CASSVDPAGTSGSYEQYF
>TRBJ1-4|14|-|-|TRBV18
TGTGCCAGCTCACCACAGGGGTTTGATGAAAAACTGTTTTTT
CASSPQGFDEKLFF
>TRBJ2-1|18|TRBD2|-|TRBV4-3
TGCGCCAGCAGCCAAGAGGGGACTAGCGGGAGTGCCTACAATGAGCAGTTCTTC
CASSQEGTSGSAYNEQFF
>TRBJ2-5|14|TRBD2|-|TRBV4-2
TGTGCCAGCAGCCTAGAAAGGGGAGGGCAGACCCAGTACTTC
CASSLERGGQTQYF
>TRBJ1-4|17|TRBD1|-|TRBV5-1
TGCGCCAGCAGCGTATACACAGGGGGGGCAACTAATGAAAAACTGTTTTTT
CASSVYTGGATNEKLFF
>TRBJ2-5|11|-|-|TRBV9
TGTGCCAGCAGCGCACAGGGAGCCCAGTACTTC
CASSAQGAQYF
>TRBJ1-2|12|-|-|TRBV6-5
TGTGCCATTACATCGGCACGGGATGGCTACACCTTC
CAITSARDGYTF
>TRBJ2-3|18|TRBD2|once|TRBV5-1
TGCGCCAGCAGCCCCCCGGGTGGGCGGGAGGACGATACAGATACGCAGTATTTT
CASSPPGGREDDTDTQYF
>TRBJ2-1|15|TRBD2|-|TRBV28
TGTGCCAGCAGTGAAATTATGGCGGGGGGGAATGAGCAGTTCTTC
CASSEIMAGGNEQFF
>TRBJ1-1|14|-|-|TRBV27
TGTGCCAGCAGTTTCCGGGGGATGGGAACTGAAGCTTTCTTT
CASSFRGMGTEAFF
>TRBJ1-2|13|-|-|TRBV28
TGTGCCACCGCCCTGGGGGGGACCTATGGCTACACCTTC
CATALGGTYGYTF
>TRBJ1-4|12|-|-|TRBV5-6
TGTGCCAGCAGCTTGTTGGGACTGGGACTGTTTTTT
CASSLLGLGLFF
>TRBJ2-2|13|-|-|TRBV7-2
TGTGCCAGCAGCTCCGGCATCAGGCGGGAGCTGTTTTTT
CASSSGIRRELFF
>TRBJ2-1|13|-|-|TRBV6-2/TRBV6-3
TGTGCCAGCAGCTCCCCAGCAGGGGCTGAGCAGTTCTTC
CASSSPAGAEQFF
>TRBJ1-1|12|TRBD1|-|TRBV25-1
TGTGCCAGCAGGACAGGGGTCACTGAAGCTTTCTTT
CASRTGVTEAFF
>TRBJ1-1|11|-|once|TRBV6-5
TGTGCCAGCAGTTATCCCCTTGAAGCTTTCTTT
CASSYPLEAFF
>TRBJ1-1|15|TRBD1|-|TRBV2
TGTGCCAGCGGGGGGACAGGGAATCGTTTAGCTGAAGCTTTCTTT
CASGGTGNRLAEAFF
>TRBJ1-2|15|TRBD1|-|TRBV7-3
TGTGCCAGCAGCCCCGGACAGGGAGCTAACTATGGCTACACCTTC
CASSPGQGANYGYTF
>TRBJ1-1|14|-|-|TRBV7-9
TGTGCCAGCAGCCCGCAGGGATTGAACACTGAAGCTTTCTTT
CASSPQGLNTEAFF
>TRBJ1-1|15|-|-|TRBV28
TGTGCCAGCCCCGGGCGGGGGGCGCGGAACACTGAAGCTTTCTTT
CASPGRGARNTEAFF
>TRBJ1-1|14|TRBD1|-|TRBV7-2
TGTGCCAGCAGCCGTAACAGGGGTAGCACTGAAGCTTTCTTT
CASSRNRGSTEAFF
>TRBJ2-6|16|-|-|TRBV28
TGTGCCAGCAGTTTAATAGGGGTACCTGGGGCCAACGTCCTGACTTTC
CASSLIGVPGANVLTF
>TRBJ1-1|12|-|-|TRBV6-2/TRBV6-3
TGTGCCAGCAGCCCGACAGACACTGAAGCTTTCTTT
CASSPTDTEAFF
>TRBJ2-2|14|-|-|TRBV7-9
TGTGCCAGCAGCCCGGGAACGAACACCGGGGAGCTGTTTTTT
CASSPGTNTGELFF
>TRBJ2-5|13|-|-|TRBV19
TGTGCCAGTAGTATTGACGGGGGAGAGACCCAGTACTTC
CASSIDGGETQYF
>TRBJ1-5|14|-|-|TRBV7-2
TGTGCCAGCACGAACTCCGGGGGGAATCAGCCCCAGCATTTT
CASTNSGGNQPQHF
>TRBJ1-5|13|-|-|TRBV3-1/TRBV3-2
TGTGCCAGCAGCCAAGGAGGAGTGAGGCCCCAGCATTTT
CASSQGGVRPQHF
>TRBJ2-2|15|-|-|TRBV7-7
TGTGCTAGCAGCTTAGCCGGGAGGAACACCGGGGAGCTGTTTTTT
CASSLAGRNTGELFF
>TRBJ1-2|13|-|-|TRBV5-4
TGTGCCAGCAGCTTGGCCGGGGGAGGAGGCTACACCTTC
CASSLAGGGGYTF
>TRBJ2-1|17|TRBD2|-|TRBV10-1
TGCGCCAGCAGTGAGTGGGCTAGCGGGAGTAAAGATAATGAGCAGTTCTTC
CASSEWASGSKDNEQFF
>TRBJ1-3|15|TRBD1|-|TRBV7-2
TGTGCCAGCAGCTTGGACGGGACAGGGCGGTACACCATATATTTT
CASSLDGTGRYTIYF
>TRBJ2-2|17|-|-|TRBV10-3
TGTGCCATCAGTGAGTCGAGCCCGAACAGTCTCACCGGGGAGCTGTTTTTT
CAISESSPNSLTGELFF
>TRBJ1-2|13|TRBD1|-|TRBV27
TGTGCCAGCAGTAGGGACAGGGGCTATGGCTACACCTTC
CASSRDRGYGYTF
>TRBJ2-1|13|-|-|TRBV6-5
TGTGCCAGCTTGGGGCAGGGGAGAGGAGAGCAGTTCTTC
CASLGQGRGEQFF
>TRBJ1-3|16|-|-|TRBV7-9
TGTGCCAGCAGCTCACACGACAGGCCTCAAGGAAACACCATATATTTT
CASSSHDRPQGNTIYF
>TRBJ1-1|13|TRBD1|-|TRBV15
TGTGCCACCAAAGGACAGGGAGGCCCTGAAGCTTTCTTT
CATKGQGGPEAFF
>TRBJ1-5|14|-|few|TRBV7-2
TGTGCCAGCAGCTTAACCAGGGACTTACAGCCCCAGCATTTT
CASSLTRDLQPQHF
>TRBJ1-4|15|TRBD1|-|TRBV28
TGTGCCAGCAGTTTCAGGGGACAGGGAAATGAAAAACTGTTTTTT
CASSFRGQGNEKLFF
>TRBJ2-3|14|-|-|TRBV9
TGTGCCAGCAGCGTAGCCCCAATCACAGATACGCAGTATTTT
CASSVAPITDTQYF
>TRBJ2-4|14|TRBD1|-|TRBV27
TGTGCCAGCGGGAAACAGGGGGCCGGGGACATTCAGTACTTC
CASGKQGAGDIQYF
>TRBJ2-5|15|-|-|TRBV7-2
TGTGCCAGCAGCTTCCCCAGGGGTATTAAGGAGACCCAGTACTTC
CASSFPRGIKETQYF
>TRBJ2-1|15|TRBD2|once|TRBV7-8
TGTGCCAGCAGCCATCGGGAGGTTCTTCGCAATGAGCAGTTCTTC
CASSHREVLRNEQFF
>TRBJ2-1|14|-|-|TRBV7-2
TGTGCCAGCAGCTTAGCGCGGCAGAACAATGAGCAGTTCTTC
CASSLARQNNEQFF
>TRBJ1-2|14|-|-|TRBV6-5
TGTGCCAGCAGTTACGTAAGACAGGCGAGCGGCTACACCTTC
CASSYVRQASGYTF
>TRBJ2-1|15|TRBD2|-|TRBV7-8
TGTGCCAGCAGCTTACGAGCGGGACGGTACAATGAGCAGTTCTTC
CASSLRAGRYNEQFF